This record concerns one T cell receptor (beta chain) sequence. The antigen is unknown. This sample was included in a study of cytomegalovirus exposure and HLA in healthy donors. Study-wide results and limits: Reported results showed that the classifier diagnosed cytomegalovirus status with high specificity and sensitivity. Analysis was performed later, and it showed HLA-associated TCR beta chains to be more clonally expanded than equally common others. The number of N-insertions in an Asian-associated ancestry cluster was reportedly below the 666-donor mean in a later analysis. Among immune exposure information, only CMV serostatus was available.

CDR3 length: 15 residues. In germline, CDR1 is SGHNT, CDR2 YYREEE (reference sequence). Trimming stripped 0 bases from V and 15 bases from J, with 23 bases between. With 60 Vbeta and 13 Jbeta primers, the PCR was carried out. Libraries were prepared by immunoSEQ multiplex PCR; TCRdb keeps only in-frame clonotypes and omits some of them. Among 100,000 to 150,000 clones listed, around three quarters were seen once. The source material was PBMCs. This chain joins TRBV5-4 and TRBJ2-3, with a weak D call TRBD2 (6 bases). The receptor's source is a man in his thirties or forties in good health and CMV-seronegative. CDR3 amino acids: CASSLGGIGEAVVYF. In nucleotides, the CDR3 is TGTGCCAGCAGCTTGGGCGGGATTGGTGAGGCTGTGGTATATTTT.